This entry lists 14 T cell receptor beta chains sequenced from one sample in a study of T cell repertoires in cytomegalovirus infection. TCRdb called the reads again in MiXCR, with one record for every CDR3 protein. The sample includes around 900,000 distinct CDR3 sequences, less than 40% seen only once; the top ten take over 12%. Antigens for these TCRs are unknown. The specimen was cultured CD8+ T cells from PBMCs, collected from culture after CMV antigen stimulation. The receptors originated from a human donor in good health (CMV status not recorded). Some clones in this sample may be carry-over from other donors' samples.

A few counts support this clonotype. V usage is TRBV7-6 and J usage is TRBJ2-1; 8 bases are a match to TRBD2. Germline V lookup: CDR1 SGHVS, CDR2 FNYEAQ. The trim removed 5 bases at V and 7 bases at J, leaving 10 bases unmatched. CDR3 length: 15 residues. This chain's CDR3 is CASSPGRGGLNEQFF. The CDR3 DNA reads as TGTGCCAGCAGCCCTGGACGGGGGGGCCTTAATGAGCAGTTCTTC.

The J gene is TRBJ2-1, the V gene TRBV6-1; no reliable D call. The germline V gene encodes CDR1 MNHNS and CDR2 SASEGT. The CDR3 totals 12 residues. Trimming took off 6 bases at V and 7 bases at J, with 10 bases between the two ends. DNA of the CDR3: TGTGCCAGCAGGGGCGTGGGGAATGAGCAGTTCTTC. Translated: CASRGVGNEQFF.

The sample holds one count of this clonotype. V is TRBV28 and J is TRBJ2-1; maybe TRBD1 (5 bases). Germline CDR1 and CDR2: MDHEN and SYDVKM. The CDR3 loop spans 17 amino acids. Between the trimmed V and J ends, which lost 8 bases and 0 bases, there was a span of 20 bases. CDR3 DNA sequence: TGTGCCAGCGGCATCGACAGCGTAACAAGCTCCTACAATGAGCAGTTCTTC. Translation: CASGIDSVTSSYNEQFF.

This clonotype turned up a few times. Written as DNA, the CDR3 is TGTGCCAGCAGTTTCCTAGCGGGGGTCGCAGATACGCAGTATTTT. Its protein is CASSFLAGVADTQYF. The chain recombines TRBV6-1 with TRBJ2-3, with 10 bases fitting TRBD2. Germline V gene data show CDR1 as MNHNS and CDR2 as SASEGT. The CDR3 totals 15 residues. J was trimmed by 4 bases and V by 5 bases; bases with no gene match: 6.

J is TRBJ2-7 and V is TRBV7-9; 10 nucleotides match TRBD2. Germline loops: CDR1 SEHNR, CDR2 FQNEAQ (reference sequence). The CDR3 runs to 15 residues. The V segment lost 4 bases and the J segment 5 bases; nucleotides outside the gene matches: 8. CDR3 residues: CASSSTGTSVDEQYF. The CDR3 DNA follows: TGTGCCAGCAGCTCCACCGGGACTAGCGTTGACGAGCAGTACTTC. Together with reference TRBV7-9 and TRBJ2-7, the CDR3 gives the full variable domain: DTGVSQNPRHKITKRGQNVTFRCDPISEHNRLYWYRQTLGQGPEFLTYFQNEAQLEKSRLLSDRFSAERPKGSFSTLEIQRTEQGDSAMYLCASSSTGTSVDEQYFGPGTRLTVT.

In this sample, this clonotype turned up a few times. The V gene is TRBV28, the J gene TRBJ2-1; 7 positions match TRBD2. V was pared by 5 bases and J by 5 bases, with 6 bases of the junction left unmatched. The CDR3 has 14 amino acids. Per germline, CDR1 MDHEN and CDR2 SYDVKM. The CDR3 protein is CASSLGLSHNEQFF. Here the CDR3 DNA reads TGTGCCAGCAGTCTGGGACTATCCCACAATGAGCAGTTCTTC.

The chain links TRBV29-1 to TRBJ2-1; 15 nucleotides line up with TRBD2. V lost 3 bases, J lost 4 bases, and 7 bases stayed unmatched. The germline V gene encodes CDR1 SQVTM and CDR2 ANQGSEA. There are 17 residues in the CDR3. The CDR3 nucleotides are TGCAGCGTTGACGGACTAGCGGGGGGGTCACTATACAATGAGCAGTTCTTC. Translating gives CSVDGLAGGSLYNEQFF.

The chain combines TRBV14 with TRBJ1-1; no clear D. Trimming shortened V by 4 bases and J by 0 bases, and 15 bases separated the two germline ends. CDR1 SGHDN and CDR2 FVKESK come from the germline V gene. This CDR3 has 16 amino acids. The CDR3 sequence is CASSPTHMGLNTEAFF. In nucleotides, the CDR3 is TGTGCCAGCAGCCCCACGCACATGGGTCTGAACACTGAAGCTTTCTTT.

This clonotype was observed a few times. The genes are TRBV7-2 and TRBJ1-2, with TRBD1 matching 7 bases. Germline V gene lookup returns CDR1 SGHTA and CDR2 FQGNSA. With V trimmed by 1 base and J by 5 bases, 7 bases remained unmatched. This CDR3 is built from 15 residues. This CDR3 reads CASSLEGARRYGYTF. The CDR3 DNA sequence: TGTGCCAGCAGCTTAGAGGGGGCGCGGAGGTATGGCTACACCTTC. The full variable domain, its missing parts supplied by reference TRBV7-2 and TRBJ1-2, is GAGVSQSPSNKVTEKGKDVELRCDPISGHTALYWYRQSLGQGLEFLIYFQGNSAPDKSGLPSDRFSAERTGGSVSTLTIQRTQQEDSAVYLCASSLEGARRYGYTFGSGTRLTVV.

This chain joins TRBV19 and TRBJ2-7, with no clear D. The germline V and J ends were trimmed by 7 bases and 3 bases, with 10 bases remaining between them. The CDR3 contains 12 residues. Germline-derived CDR1 and CDR2 are LNHDA and SQIVND (reference sequence). The CDR3 loop is CASTPSLYEQYF. CDR3 coding DNA: TGTGCCAGTACCCCGTCCCTCTACGAGCAGTACTTC.

This clonotype was detected many times. This chain connects TRBV12-3 or TRBV12-4 to TRBJ2-5; TRBD2 matches at 8 bases. The CDR3 contains 14 residues. CDR3 protein: CASSSGGAQETQYF. As DNA, the CDR3 is TGTGCTAGTTCCTCGGGGGGGGCCCAAGAGACCCAGTACTTC.

The table lists this clonotype with a few counts. This chain joins TRBV12-3 or TRBV12-4 and TRBJ2-5; 9 bases line up with TRBD2. The CDR3 is made up of 15 amino acids. The trim removed 7 bases at V and 1 base at J, leaving 7 bases unmatched. The CDR3 bases are TGTGCCAGCACCCGCGGCGGGGGGGCCCAAGAGACCCAGTACTTC. Its translation is CASTRGGGAQETQYF.

This clonotype has more than one count but fewer than ten. J is TRBJ1-4 and V is TRBV5-1, with D uncertain. This CDR3 has 16 residues. V lost 4 bases and J lost 8, with 21 bases in between. Germline loops: CDR1 SGHRS, CDR2 YFSETQ. CDR3 nucleotides: TGCGCCAGCAGCCTGCGATCCGGCTCCCGGCGGGAAAAACTGTTTTTT. It is translated as CASSLRSGSRREKLFF. Full variable domain (outside the CDR3, taken from reference TRBV5-1 and TRBJ1-4): KAGVTQTPRYLIKTRGQQVTLSCSPISGHRSVSWYQQTPGQGLQFLFEYFSETQRNKGNFPGRFSGRQFSNSRSEMNVSTLELGDSALYLCASSLRSGSRREKLFFGSGTQLSVL.

J is TRBJ2-3 and V is TRBV12-3 or TRBV12-4; tentatively, D is TRBD2 (6 bases). V dropped 7 bases and J dropped 1 base, with 12 bases sitting between them. The CDR3 consists of 14 residues. CDR3 sequence (DNA): TGTGCCAGCACGGGAGTGGGGCGCACAGATACGCAGTATTTT. Protein: CASTGVGRTDTQYF.